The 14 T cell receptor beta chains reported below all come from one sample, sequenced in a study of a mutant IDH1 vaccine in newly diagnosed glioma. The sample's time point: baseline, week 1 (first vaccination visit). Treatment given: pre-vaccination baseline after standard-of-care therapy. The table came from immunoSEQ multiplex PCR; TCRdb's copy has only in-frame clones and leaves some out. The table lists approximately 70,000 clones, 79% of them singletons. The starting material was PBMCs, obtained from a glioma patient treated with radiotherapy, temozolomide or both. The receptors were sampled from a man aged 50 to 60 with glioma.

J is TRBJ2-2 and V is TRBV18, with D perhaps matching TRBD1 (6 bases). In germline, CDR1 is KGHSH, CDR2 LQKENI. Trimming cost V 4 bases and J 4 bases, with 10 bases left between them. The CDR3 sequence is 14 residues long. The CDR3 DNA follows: TGTGCCAGCTCACAACAGGGTGGCACCGGGGAGCTGTTTTTT. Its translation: CASSQQGGTGELFF.

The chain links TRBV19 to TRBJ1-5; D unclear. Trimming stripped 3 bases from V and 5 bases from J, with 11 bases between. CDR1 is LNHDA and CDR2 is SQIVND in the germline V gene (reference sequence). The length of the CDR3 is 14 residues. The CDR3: CASSIGQAYQPQHF. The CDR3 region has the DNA TGTGCCAGTAGTATTGGGCAGGCTTATCAGCCCCAGCATTTT. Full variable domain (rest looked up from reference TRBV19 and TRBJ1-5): DGGITQSPKYLFRKEGQNVTLSCEQNLNHDAMYWYRQDPGQGLRLIYYSQIVNDFQKGDIAEGYSVSREKKESFPLTVTSAQKNPTAFYLCASSIGQAYQPQHFGDGTRLSIL.

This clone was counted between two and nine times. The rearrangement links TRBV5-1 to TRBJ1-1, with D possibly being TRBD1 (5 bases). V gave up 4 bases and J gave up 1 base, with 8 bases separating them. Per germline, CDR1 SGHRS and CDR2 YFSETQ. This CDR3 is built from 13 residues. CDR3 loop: CASSLDRNTEAFF. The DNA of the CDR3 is TGCGCCAGCAGCCTCGACAGGAACACTGAAGCTTTCTTT.

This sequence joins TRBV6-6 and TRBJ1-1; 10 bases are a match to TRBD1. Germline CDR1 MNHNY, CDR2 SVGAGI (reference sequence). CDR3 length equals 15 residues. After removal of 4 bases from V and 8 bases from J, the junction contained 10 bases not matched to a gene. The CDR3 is CASSSPGTGVAEAFF. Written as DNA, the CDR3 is TGTGCCAGCAGTTCCCCGGGGACAGGGGTGGCCGAAGCTTTCTTT.

The CDR3 loop is CASSITAYSYEQYF. As DNA, the CDR3 is TGTGCCAGTAGTATCACAGCCTACTCCTACGAGCAGTACTTC. This rearrangement joins TRBV19 to TRBJ2-7; D gene unclear. Germline V gene data show CDR1 as LNHDA and CDR2 as SQIVND (reference sequence). V shed 3 bases and J shed 0 bases, with 9 bases lying between them. The CDR3 contains 14 residues.

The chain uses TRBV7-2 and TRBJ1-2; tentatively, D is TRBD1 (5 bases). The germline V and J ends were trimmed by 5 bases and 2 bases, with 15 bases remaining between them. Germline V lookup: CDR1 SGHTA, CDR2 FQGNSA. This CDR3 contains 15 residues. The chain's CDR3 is CASSPPGQVNYGYTF. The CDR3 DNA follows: TGTGCCAGCAGCCCCCCGGGGCAGGTCAACTATGGCTACACCTTC. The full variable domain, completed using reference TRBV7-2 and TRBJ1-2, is GAGVSQSPSNKVTEKGKDVELRCDPISGHTALYWYRQSLGQGLEFLIYFQGNSAPDKSGLPSDRFSAERTGGSVSTLTIQRTQQEDSAVYLCASSPPGQVNYGYTFGSGTRLTVV.

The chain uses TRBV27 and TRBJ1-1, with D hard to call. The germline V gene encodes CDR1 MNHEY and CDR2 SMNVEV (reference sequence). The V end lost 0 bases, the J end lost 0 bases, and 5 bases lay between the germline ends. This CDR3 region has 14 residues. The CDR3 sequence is CASSLSRLNTEAFF. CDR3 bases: TGTGCCAGCAGTTTATCCCGACTGAACACTGAAGCTTTCTTT.

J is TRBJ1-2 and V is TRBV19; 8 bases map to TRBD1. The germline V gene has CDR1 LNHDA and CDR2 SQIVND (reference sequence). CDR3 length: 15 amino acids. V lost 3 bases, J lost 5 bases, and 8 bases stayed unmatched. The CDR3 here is CASSINPGQEYGYTF. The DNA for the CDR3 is TGTGCCAGTAGTATTAATCCGGGACAGGAGTATGGCTACACCTTC.

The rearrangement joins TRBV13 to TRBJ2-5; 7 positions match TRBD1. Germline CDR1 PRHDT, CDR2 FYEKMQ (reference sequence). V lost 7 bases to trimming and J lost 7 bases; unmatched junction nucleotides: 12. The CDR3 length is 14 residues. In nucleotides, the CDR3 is TGTGCCAGCACCCCGGACAGGATCGGTGGGACCCAGTACTTC. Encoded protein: CASTPDRIGGTQYF.

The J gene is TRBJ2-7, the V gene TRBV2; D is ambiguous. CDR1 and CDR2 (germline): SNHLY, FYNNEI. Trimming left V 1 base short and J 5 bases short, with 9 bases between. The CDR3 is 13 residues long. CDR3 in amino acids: CASSEVGFDEQYF. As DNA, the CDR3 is TGTGCCAGCAGTGAAGTGGGGTTCGACGAGCAGTACTTC.

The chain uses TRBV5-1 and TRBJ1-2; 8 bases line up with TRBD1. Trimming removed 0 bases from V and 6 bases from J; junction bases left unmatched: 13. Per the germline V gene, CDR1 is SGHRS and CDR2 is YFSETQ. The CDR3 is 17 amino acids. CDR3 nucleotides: TGCGCCAGCAGCTTGGGGGATTCTAGGACAGGGAGCAATGGCTACACCTTC. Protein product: CASSLGDSRTGSNGYTF.

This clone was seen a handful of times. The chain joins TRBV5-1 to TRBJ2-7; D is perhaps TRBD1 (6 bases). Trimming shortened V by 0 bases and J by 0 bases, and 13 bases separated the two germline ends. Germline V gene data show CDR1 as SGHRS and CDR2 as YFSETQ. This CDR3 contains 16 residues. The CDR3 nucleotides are TGCGCCAGCAGCTTGGTACAGGGATCCCTCTCCTACGAGCAGTACTTC. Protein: CASSLVQGSLSYEQYF.

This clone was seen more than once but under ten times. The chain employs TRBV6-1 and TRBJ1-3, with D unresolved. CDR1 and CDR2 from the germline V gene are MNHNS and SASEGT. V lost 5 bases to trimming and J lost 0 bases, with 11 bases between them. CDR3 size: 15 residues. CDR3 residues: CASSSRRSSGNTIYF. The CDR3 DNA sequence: TGTGCCAGCAGTTCACGGAGGAGCTCTGGAAACACCATATATTTT.

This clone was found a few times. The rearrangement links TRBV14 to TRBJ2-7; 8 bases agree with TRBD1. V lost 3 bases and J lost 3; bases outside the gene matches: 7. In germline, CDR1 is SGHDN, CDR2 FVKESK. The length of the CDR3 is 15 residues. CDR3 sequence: CASSQLGQGHYEQYF. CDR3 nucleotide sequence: TGTGCCAGCAGCCAGCTAGGACAGGGCCACTACGAGCAGTACTTC.